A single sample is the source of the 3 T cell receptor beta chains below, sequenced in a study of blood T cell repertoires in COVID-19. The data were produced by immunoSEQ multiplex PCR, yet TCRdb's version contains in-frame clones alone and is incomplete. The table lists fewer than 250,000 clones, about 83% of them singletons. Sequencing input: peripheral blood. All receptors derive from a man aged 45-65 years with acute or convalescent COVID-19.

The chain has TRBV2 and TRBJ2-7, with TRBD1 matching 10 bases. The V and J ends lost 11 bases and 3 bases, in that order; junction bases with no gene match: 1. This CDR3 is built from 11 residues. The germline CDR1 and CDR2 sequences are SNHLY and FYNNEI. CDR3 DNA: TGTGCCGGGGACAGGGGCTACGAGCAGTACTTC. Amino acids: CAGDRGYEQYF.

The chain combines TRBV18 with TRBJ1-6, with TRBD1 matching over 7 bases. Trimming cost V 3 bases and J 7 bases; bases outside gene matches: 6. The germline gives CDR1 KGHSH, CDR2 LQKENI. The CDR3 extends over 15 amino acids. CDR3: CASSPSPGQNSPLHF. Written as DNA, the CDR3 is TGTGCCAGCTCACCTTCCCCGGGACAGAATTCACCCCTCCACTTT.

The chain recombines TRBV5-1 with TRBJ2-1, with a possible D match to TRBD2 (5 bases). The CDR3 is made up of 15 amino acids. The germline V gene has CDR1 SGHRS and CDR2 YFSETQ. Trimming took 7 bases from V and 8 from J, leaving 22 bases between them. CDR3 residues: CASSRRGPTVDEQFF. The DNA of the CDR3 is TGCGCCAGCTCGCGTCGGGGTCCCACGGTGGATGAGCAGTTCTTC.